The 19 T cell receptor beta chains reported below all come from one sample, sequenced in a study of control samples from healthy donors and cancer patients. Only in-frame clones appear in the TCRdb table, and some are missing; sequencing was by immunoSEQ multiplex PCR. This sample contains under 200,000 clones. The material sequenced was blood. Receptor source: a woman in her thirties in good health.

The chain links TRBV19 to TRBJ1-5; 7 bases align to TRBD1. The CDR3 extends over 15 amino acids. The trim removed 3 bases at V and 5 bases at J, leaving 7 bases unmatched. Germline V CDR1 and CDR2: LNHDA, SQIVND (reference sequence). For the CDR3, the DNA is TGTGCCAGTAGTATGTTTACAGGGGATGATCAGCCCCAGCATTTT. As protein: CASSMFTGDDQPQHF. The full variable domain, in which reference TRBV19 and TRBJ1-5 provide the parts outside the CDR3, is DGGITQSPKYLFRKEGQNVTLSCEQNLNHDAMYWYRQDPGQGLRLIYYSQIVNDFQKGDIAEGYSVSREKKESFPLTVTSAQKNPTAFYLCASSMFTGDDQPQHFGDGTRLSIL.

The V call is TRBV11-1, the J call TRBJ1-2; tentative D call: TRBD1 (6 bases). CDR1 and CDR2 (germline): SGHAT, FQDESV (reference sequence). Trimming pared 1 base from V and 8 bases from J, leaving 20 bases between. This CDR3 has 16 amino acids. CDR3 in DNA: TGTGCCAGCAGCTTAGGGGGGCTGGGGGCAGGTCAAGGCTACACCTTC. This translates into CASSLGGLGAGQGYTF.

The chain carries TRBV6-5 and TRBJ1-1; no reliable D call. V was clipped by 0 bases and J by 10 bases, with 12 bases between them. The V gene's germline CDR1 is MNHEY and CDR2 SVGAGI. The CDR3 length is 13 residues. The CDR3 loop is CASSYSTVGLAFF. The CDR3 nucleotides read TGTGCCAGCAGTTACTCGACGGTGGGGTTAGCTTTCTTT.

V is TRBV6-5 and J is TRBJ1-1, with a tentative D call TRBD1 (6 bases). Trimming stripped 6 bases from V and 1 base from J, with 9 bases between. The germline gives CDR1 MNHEY, CDR2 SVGAGI. This CDR3 region has 13 residues. The CDR3 DNA is TGTGCCAGCAGGCAGGGGCCGAACACTGAAGCTTTCTTT. Translated, it gives CASRQGPNTEAFF.

The chain carries TRBV18 and TRBJ2-2, with D possibly being TRBD1 (6 bases). V gave up 5 bases and J gave up 13 bases, with 17 bases separating them. CDR1 is KGHSH and CDR2 is LQKENI in the germline V gene. The CDR3 has 13 residues. CDR3 in amino acids: CASSSTGIQGLFF. The CDR3 nucleotides read TGTGCCAGCTCATCGACAGGTATCCAGGGGCTGTTTTTT.

This chain uses TRBV5-1 with TRBJ2-3; TRBD2 matches at 15 bases. J lost 1 base, V lost 4 bases, and 13 bases had no gene match. Looked up from germline, CDR1 is SGHRS and CDR2 is YFSETQ. The CDR3 contains 20 residues. CDR3 nucleotides: TGCGCCAGCAGCGCCACCGGGACTAGCGGGGGGCCCACTCGCACAGATACGCAGTATTTT. The encoded protein is CASSATGTSGGPTRTDTQYF.

V gene TRBV6-5 combines with J gene TRBJ1-1; a possible D gene is TRBD1 (6 bases). The germline CDR1 and CDR2 sequences are MNHEY and SVGAGI. The ends were cut back, 6 bases at V and 8 bases at J, with 19 bases in the middle. The CDR3 covers 14 residues. In nucleotides, the CDR3 is TGTGCCAGCAGATCTTCTACAGGGAGGAGGGAAGCTTTCTTT. The encoded protein is CASRSSTGRREAFF.

V usage is TRBV2 and J usage is TRBJ1-6, with TRBD1 as a possible D gene (6 bases). The V end was cut by 5 bases, the J end by 6 bases, with 17 bases between. Germline CDR1 SNHLY, CDR2 FYNNEI. CDR3 length: 16 residues. CDR3: CASSITGFIANSPLHF. CDR3 bases: TGTGCCAGCAGTATTACAGGGTTCATCGCTAATTCACCCCTCCACTTT.

The chain uses TRBV25-1 and TRBJ1-3, with 7 bases lining up with TRBD1. This CDR3 region has 15 residues. Germline loops: CDR1 MGHDK, CDR2 SYGVNS. J was trimmed by 8 bases and V by 6 bases; bases with no gene match: 13. CDR3 sequence (DNA): TGTGCCAGCAGCCCCAGCGTGACAGGGACGGACACCATATATTTT. Its protein is CASSPSVTGTDTIYF.

The genes are TRBV30 and TRBJ2-7; D may be TRBD1 (7 bases). Per germline, CDR1 GTSNPN and CDR2 SVGIG (reference sequence). The CDR3 covers 13 residues. The germline V and J ends were trimmed by 5 bases and 9 bases, with 20 bases remaining between them. This chain's CDR3 is CAWHGPGTAGQYF. CDR3 sequence (DNA): TGTGCCTGGCACGGACCCGGGACAGCGGGGCAGTACTTC. Filled out from reference TRBV30 and TRBJ2-7, the complete variable domain reads SQTIHQWPATLVQPVGSPLSLECTVEGTSNPNLYWYRQAAGRGLQLLFYSVGIGQISSEVPQNLSASRPQDRQFILSSKKLLLSDSGFYLCAWHGPGTAGQYFGPGTRLTVT.

The chain has TRBV28 and TRBJ1-4, with D perhaps matching TRBD1 (6 bases). The germline gives CDR1 MDHEN, CDR2 SYDVKM. V gave up 6 bases and J gave up 7 bases, with 21 bases separating them. The CDR3 contains 16 residues. The CDR3 DNA reads TGTGCCAGCAGCCCCGTTTTTTTTGGGGGGGCTGAAAAACTGTTTTTT. It specifies CASSPVFFGGAEKLFF.

The chain carries TRBV18 and TRBJ1-1; D gene uncertain. Germline V CDR1 and CDR2: KGHSH, LQKENI. This CDR3 has 15 residues. With 3 bases removed from V and 1 base from J, the gap between germline ends came to 12 bases. The CDR3 here is CASSPPNTGNTEAFF. The CDR3 region has the DNA TGTGCCAGCTCACCTCCAAATACCGGGAACACTGAAGCTTTCTTT.

V and J are TRBV6-6 and TRBJ1-2; 8 bases are a match to TRBD1. J gave up 0 bases and V 4 bases, and 7 bases lay outside the gene matches. The CDR3 is 16 residues long. From germline, CDR1 is MNHNY and CDR2 SVGAGI (reference sequence). CDR3 DNA sequence: TGTGCCAGCAGTTCTCAGGGGGCTCAGACTAACTATGGCTACACCTTC. Residues: CASSSQGAQTNYGYTF.

The CDR3 DNA is TGCGCCAGCAGCCAAGGGACGGGGGTTGGGGAAAAACTGTTTTTT. It specifies CASSQGTGVGEKLFF. The chain has TRBV4-3 and TRBJ1-4; D possibly corresponds to TRBD1 (5 bases). The CDR3 is 15 amino acids. CDR1 is LGHNA, CDR2 YSLEER, per germline. Trimming took 1 base from V and 8 from J, leaving 14 bases between them.

V usage is TRBV15 and J usage is TRBJ1-6, with a tentative D call TRBD1 (6 bases). The germline V gene has CDR1 LNHNV and CDR2 YYDKDF (reference sequence). The V end lost 3 bases, the J end lost 0 bases, and 12 bases lay between the germline ends. The CDR3 is 17 residues long. The CDR3 bases are TGTGCCACCAGCAGCTCTGGACAGAGCTCCTATAATTCACCCCTCCACTTT. Protein: CATSSSGQSSYNSPLHF.

The chain uses TRBV7-2 and TRBJ1-1; D is possibly TRBD1 (5 bases). Trimming took 1 base from V and 10 from J, leaving 16 bases between them. Germline V gives CDR1 SGHTA, CDR2 FQGNSA. This CDR3 comprises 14 residues. The DNA of the CDR3 is TGTGCCAGCAGCTTAGTCAGGCAGGGAGGGGTAGCTTTCTTT. Amino acid sequence: CASSLVRQGGVAFF. The whole variable domain, filled in from reference TRBV7-2 and TRBJ1-1, reads GAGVSQSPSNKVTEKGKDVELRCDPISGHTALYWYRQSLGQGLEFLIYFQGNSAPDKSGLPSDRFSAERTGGSVSTLTIQRTQQEDSAVYLCASSLVRQGGVAFFGQGTRLTVV.

Comments on this clone: Germline is not matched at one junction end, which may reflect a read error. V and J are TRBV7-7 and TRBJ2-3; D might be TRBD2 (5 bases). The V gene's germline CDR1 is SSHAT and CDR2 FNYEAQ (reference sequence). The CDR3 is made up of 13 amino acids. The CDR3 DNA follows: TGTGCTAGCAGCTCCGCAAGGGAGGATACGCAGTATTTT. The encoded protein is CASSSAREDTQYF.

The rearrangement uses TRBV5-5 and TRBJ1-1; no clear D gene. CDR1 is SGHKS and CDR2 is YYEKEE in the germline V gene (reference sequence). V lost 1 base, J lost 4 bases, and 8 bases lay in between. CDR3 size: 13 residues. CDR3 protein: CASSLSSGTEAFF. The CDR3 DNA sequence: TGTGCCAGCAGCTTGTCCTCGGGCACTGAAGCTTTCTTT.

The V call is TRBV10-3, the J call TRBJ2-1, with a weak D call TRBD2 (5 bases). This CDR3 region has 17 residues. Germline V lookup: CDR1 ENHRY, CDR2 SYGVKD. V was cut by 6 bases and J by 3 bases, with 21 bases left in between. The CDR3 spells CAISRTASIEGYNEQFF. In DNA, the CDR3 is TGTGCCATCAGCCGGACGGCCTCAATAGAGGGCTACAATGAGCAGTTCTTC.